This TCR beta chain is from a study of human T cells and chemical hapten exposure. Specified time point: pre-sensitization, week 0. The sample's treatment: therapeutic diphenylcyclopropenone sensitization with weekly scalp DPC. MiXCR, run by TCRdb on the RACE reads, gives a single entry per CDR3 protein. The sample includes 85,000 to 130,000 distinct CDR3 sequences, roughly 12% of them seen just once. This clonotype was found many times. Between the trimmed V and J ends, which lost 6 bases and 7 bases, there was a span of 15 bases. In germline, CDR1 is SQVTM, CDR2 ANQGSEA. The CDR3 sequence is 12 residues long.

The TCR was taken from a woman in her 50s with alopecia areata. Some clones in this sample may be carry-over from other donors' samples. The sample here was whole blood, taken in connection with sensitization to the hapten diphenylcyclopropenone (DPC). The V gene is TRBV29-1, the J gene TRBJ1-2; a weak D match, TRBD1 (6 bases). The CDR3 is CSVAIGDTGYTF. CDR3 nucleotide sequence: TGCAGCGTGGCCATCGGGGACACTGGCTACACCTTC.